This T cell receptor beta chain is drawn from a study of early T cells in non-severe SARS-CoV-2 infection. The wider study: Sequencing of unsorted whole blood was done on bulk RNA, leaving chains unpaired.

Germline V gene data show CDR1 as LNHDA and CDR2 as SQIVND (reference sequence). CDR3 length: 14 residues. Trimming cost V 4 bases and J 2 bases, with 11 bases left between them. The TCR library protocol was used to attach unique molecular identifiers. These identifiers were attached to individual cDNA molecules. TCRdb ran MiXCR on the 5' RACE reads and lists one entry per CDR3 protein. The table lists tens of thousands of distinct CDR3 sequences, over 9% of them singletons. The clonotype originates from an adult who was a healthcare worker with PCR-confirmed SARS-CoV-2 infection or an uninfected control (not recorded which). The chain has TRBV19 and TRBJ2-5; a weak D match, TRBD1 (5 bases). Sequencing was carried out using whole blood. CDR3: CASSRQGLQETQYF. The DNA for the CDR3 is TGTGCCAGTAGTAGGCAGGGTTTACAAGAGACCCAGTACTTC.